The 4 T cell receptor beta chains below all came from one sample that was sequenced in a study of T-cell reconstitution after alpha-beta-depleted transplantation in children. Unique molecular identifiers were used in preparing the TCRbeta library. In TCRdb, the PCR reads were re-called with MiXCR into one record per CDR3 protein. The sample carries 400,000 to 450,000 distinct CDR3 sequences, 43% recorded once. The sequences come from PBMCs, collected before TCRalphabeta/CD19-depleted stem cell transplant. Receptor source: a girl aged 2-10 years with aplastic anemia, due to receive a stem cell transplant.

The CDR3: CSVARLNEKLFF. CDR3 bases: TGCAGCGTTGCGCGATTAAATGAAAAACTGTTTTTT. This rearrangement joins TRBV29-1 to TRBJ1-4; D is uncertain. This CDR3 has 12 residues. With 4 bases removed from V and 5 bases from J, the gap between germline ends came to 8 bases. Germline assignment: CDR1 SQVTM and CDR2 ANQGSEA.

This clonotype was detected only a few times. The chain links TRBV20-1 to TRBJ1-2; 11 bases agree with TRBD1. Germline CDR1 and CDR2: DFQATT and SNEGSKA (reference sequence). The CDR3 is made up of 13 amino acids. Trimming removed 2 bases from V and 7 bases from J; junction bases left unmatched: 3. CDR3 sequence reads: CSARWTGGFGYTF. CDR3 nucleotides: TGCAGTGCTAGATGGACAGGGGGCTTTGGCTACACCTTC.

The rearrangement uses TRBV7-2 and TRBJ2-5; D might be TRBD2 (5 bases). Germline V gene sequence: CDR1 SGHTA, CDR2 FQGNSA. This CDR3 is 14 amino acids long. V dropped 5 bases and J dropped 7 bases, with 17 bases sitting between them. The CDR3 nucleotides read TGTGCCAGCAGCCTTTCCCGGGGAGATGGGACCCAGTACTTC. Protein: CASSLSRGDGTQYF.

The V call is TRBV7-6, the J call TRBJ2-5, with D perhaps matching TRBD1 or TRBD2 (5 bases each). The germline CDR1 and CDR2 sequences are SGHVS and FNYEAQ. V was shortened by 5 bases and J by 5 bases, with 18 bases between the two germline ends. CDR3 length: 15 residues. The CDR3, as DNA: TGTGCCAGCAGCCCCCGGGACCTGCCTAGGGAGACCCAGTACTTC. This gives the protein CASSPRDLPRETQYF. Full variable domain (missing parts from reference TRBV7-6 and TRBJ2-5): GAGVSQSPRYKVTKRGQDVALRCDPISGHVSLYWYRQALGQGPEFLTYFNYEAQQDKSGLPNDRFSAERPEGSISTLTIQRTEQRDSAMYRCASSPRDLPRETQYFGPGTRLLVL.